The next 21 T cell receptor beta chains were all read from a single sample in a study of identical twins (dated by TCRdb to 2016 to 2017). Library preparation was by 5' RACE. TCRdb records Illumina HiSeq 2000 as the sequencer. In-frame beta chains were kept once TCRdb had trimmed the public reads at Q25 with fastp and called clones with MiXCR. Each CDR3 protein gets just one entry, which takes the most common genes and DNA from the rows behind it. Here the sample has hundreds of thousands of distinct CDR3 sequences; 8.6% occur a single time. In total, the top ten clones hold around 0.98% of the sample. These same data were also listed under a study on yellow fever vaccine responses in identical twins.

Sequenced: PBMCs. The source of these receptors is a woman younger than 30 in good health.

In its sample, this clonotype was seen a few times. This sequence joins TRBV24-1 and TRBJ2-1, with TRBD2 as a possible D gene (5 bases). The CDR3 contains 13 residues. Germline V gives CDR1 KGHDR, CDR2 SFDVKD. V was trimmed by 6 bases and J by 6 bases, leaving 11 bases between them. CDR3: CATSSVAFNEQFF. For the CDR3, the DNA is TGTGCCACCAGTTCTGTAGCGTTCAATGAGCAGTTCTTC.

This clonotype was counted only a few times. CDR3 sequence: CASSPRDRASDEQYF. The CDR3 DNA reads as TGTGCCAGCAGCCCGAGGGACAGGGCCTCGGATGAGCAGTACTTC. This chain links TRBV7-9 with TRBJ2-7; 9 nucleotides match TRBD1. Germline loops: CDR1 SEHNR, CDR2 FQNEAQ (reference sequence). The CDR3 length is 15 residues. V trimming: 5 bases; J trimming: 7 bases; junction bases outside the gene matches: 12.

This clonotype has just a few counts. The J gene is TRBJ2-7, the V gene TRBV7-9; 15 nucleotides agree with TRBD2. The germline V gene has CDR1 SEHNR and CDR2 FQNEAQ (reference sequence). V was clipped by 5 bases and J by 5 bases; unmatched bases: 4. The CDR3 extends over 15 amino acids. The CDR3 bases are TGTGCCAGCAGCGGGACTAGCGGGGGGTTTAACGAGCAGTACTTC. Its protein product is CASSGTSGGFNEQYF.

This clonotype has a handful of counts. V and J are TRBV7-9 and TRBJ2-5, with TRBD1 identical over 8 bases. CDR1 and CDR2 from the germline V gene are SEHNR and FQNEAQ (reference sequence). The CDR3 has 14 amino acids. Trimming removed 5 bases from V and 0 bases from J; junction bases left unmatched: 2. This chain's CDR3 is CASSGTGNQETQYF. The DNA for the CDR3 is TGTGCCAGCAGCGGGACAGGCAACCAAGAGACCCAGTACTTC. The full variable domain, its missing parts supplied by reference TRBV7-9 and TRBJ2-5, is DTGVSQNPRHKITKRGQNVTFRCDPISEHNRLYWYRQTLGQGPEFLTYFQNEAQLEKSRLLSDRFSAERPKGSFSTLEIQRTEQGDSAMYLCASSGTGNQETQYFGPGTRLLVL.

This sequence joins TRBV11-2 and TRBJ2-2, with D tentatively TRBD2 (5 bases). CDR1 and CDR2 (germline): SGHAT, FQNNGV. The CDR3 is 13 amino acids. V was trimmed by 5 bases and J by 7 bases, leaving 11 bases between them. In DNA, the CDR3 is TGTGCCAGCAGCCCCAGGACTGACGGGGAGCTGTTTTTT. Protein: CASSPRTDGELFF.

V is TRBV24-1 and J is TRBJ2-7; D gene uncertain. The CDR3 has 14 amino acids. V shed 3 bases and J shed 8 bases, with 16 bases lying between them. Germline V gives CDR1 KGHDR, CDR2 SFDVKD. This CDR3 reads CATSDVGPVRQQYF. CDR3 coding DNA: TGTGCCACCAGTGATGTGGGCCCGGTACGCCAGCAGTACTTC.

This clonotype has more than one count but fewer than ten. V gene TRBV12-3 or TRBV12-4 combines with J gene TRBJ2-1; 7 nucleotides agree with TRBD2. V dropped 6 bases and J dropped 15; count of bases not matched to a gene: 8. CDR3 length: 11 residues. CDR3 DNA sequence: TGTGCCAGCAGCCCCGCGGGGGAAGGGTTCTTC. As protein: CASSPAGEGFF.

This clonotype was detected a few times. This rearrangement joins TRBV6-5 to TRBJ1-4; 8 nucleotides match TRBD1. The CDR3 length is 14 residues. The ends lost 8 bases at V and 8 bases at J; junction bases unmatched: 10. Germline V lookup: CDR1 MNHEY, CDR2 SVGAGI. This CDR3 is CASGYRAGGEKLFF. The CDR3 nucleotides read TGTGCCAGCGGCTACCGCGCAGGGGGCGAAAAACTGTTTTTT.

Written as DNA, the CDR3 is TGTGCCAGCAGCTTGATGACTAGCGGGCGGTTCTTC. It specifies CASSLMTSGRFF. The J gene is TRBJ2-1, the V gene TRBV7-2, with 10 bases aligning to TRBD2. Trimming removed 3 bases from V and 15 bases from J; junction bases left unmatched: 5. CDR1 is SGHTA, CDR2 FQGNSA, per germline. This CDR3 contains 12 residues.

V usage is TRBV20-1 and J usage is TRBJ2-7, with 9 bases identical to TRBD2. The CDR3 is 13 amino acids. After removal of 3 bases from V and 3 bases from J, the junction contained 3 bases not matched to a gene. Germline loops: CDR1 DFQATT, CDR2 SNEGSKA (reference sequence). Here the CDR3 reads CSARTSGGYEQYF. The CDR3 DNA sequence: TGCAGTGCTAGGACTAGCGGAGGCTACGAGCAGTACTTC.

This rearrangement joins TRBV20-1 to TRBJ2-5; D uncertain. CDR1 is DFQATT and CDR2 is SNEGSKA in the germline V gene (reference sequence). The CDR3 is 12 residues long. With 5 bases removed from V and 6 bases from J, the gap between germline ends came to 13 bases. The CDR3 DNA sequence: TGCAGTGCTTACGGAAGTGGAAAGACCCAGTACTTC. Protein sequence: CSAYGSGKTQYF.

The chain carries TRBV7-2 and TRBJ2-3; 15 bases agree with TRBD2. This CDR3 is 16 amino acids long. Germline-derived CDR1 and CDR2 are SGHTA and FQGNSA. V was pared by 6 bases and J by 5 bases, with 6 bases of the junction left unmatched. In DNA form, the CDR3 reads TGTGCCAGCAGGCAGGGACTAGCGGGGGGAGGAGATACGCAGTATTTT. Its translation is CASRQGLAGGGDTQYF.

The V gene is TRBV27, the J gene TRBJ2-7; D is possibly TRBD1 or TRBD2 (5 bases each). CDR1 and CDR2 (germline): MNHEY, SMNVEV (reference sequence). V was clipped by 6 bases and J by 5 bases, with 20 bases between them. The length of the CDR3 is 15 residues. The CDR3 reads CASRSIWGSLHEQYF. As DNA, the CDR3 is TGTGCCAGCAGATCAATCTGGGGGAGTCTACACGAGCAGTACTTC.

The rearrangement links TRBV6-2 or TRBV6-3 to TRBJ1-1; 7 bases are a match to TRBD1. CDR1 and CDR2 (germline): MNHEY, SVGEGT. This CDR3 contains 15 residues. The V gene end was trimmed by 10 bases and the J gene end by 5 bases; junction bases not matched to a gene: 16. The CDR3 here is CATRVTGTGRTEAFF. The DNA for the CDR3 is TGTGCCACCCGAGTGACAGGGACGGGGAGGACTGAAGCTTTCTTT.

This clonotype was seen repeatedly, ten times or more. This chain connects TRBV12-3 or TRBV12-4 to TRBJ2-3, with D perhaps assigned TRBD1 or TRBD2 (5 bases each). V lost 5 bases, J lost 6 bases, and 12 bases lay in between. The CDR3 length is 13 residues. The chain's CDR3 is CASSRDGRDTQYF. The DNA of the CDR3 is TGTGCCAGCAGTCGGGACGGGCGCGATACGCAGTATTTT.

This clonotype has ten or more counts. The J gene is TRBJ2-2, the V gene TRBV7-2, with TRBD2 matching 8 bases. The CDR3 consists of 16 residues. Unmatched junction bases numbered 5, after V lost 5 bases and J lost 0 bases. The germline V gene encodes CDR1 SGHTA and CDR2 FQGNSA. The chain's CDR3 is CASSPRGGANTGELFF. In DNA form, the CDR3 reads TGTGCCAGCAGCCCACGGGGGGGGGCGAACACCGGGGAGCTGTTTTTT.

J is TRBJ2-5 and V is TRBV27, with D maybe TRBD2 (5 bases). V gave up 10 bases and J gave up 5 bases, with 23 bases separating them. Looked up from germline, CDR1 is MNHEY and CDR2 is SMNVEV (reference sequence). This CDR3 contains 15 residues. CDR3 region: CATYREGSPRETQYF. As DNA, the CDR3 is TGTGCCACCTATCGCGAGGGCTCCCCAAGGGAGACCCAGTACTTC.

The rearrangement uses TRBV20-1 and TRBJ2-2, with D possibly being TRBD1 (5 bases). Trimming removed 1 base from V and 4 bases from J, with 13 bases in between. Germline assignment: CDR1 DFQATT and CDR2 SNEGSKA (reference sequence). This CDR3 has 15 amino acids. Written as DNA, the CDR3 is TGCAGTGCTAGAGTTGTGCAGGGCGGCACCGGGGAGCTGTTTTTT. Its protein product is CSARVVQGGTGELFF.

This clonotype was seen a handful of times. The chain recombines TRBV9 with TRBJ2-1; 7 positions match TRBD2. The CDR3 contains 15 residues. CDR1 and CDR2 (germline): SGDLS, YYNGEE. V trimming: 2 bases; J trimming: 6 bases; junction bases outside the gene matches: 8. CDR3 protein: CASSVSGLMGNEQFF. As DNA, the CDR3 is TGTGCCAGCAGCGTCTCGGGACTAATGGGCAATGAGCAGTTCTTC.

This clonotype was detected a few times. The chain carries TRBV7-2 and TRBJ1-5; 8 bases fit TRBD1. V trimming: 5 bases; J trimming: 8 bases; junction bases outside the gene matches: 11. This CDR3 spans 15 amino acids. Germline V gives CDR1 SGHTA, CDR2 FQGNSA. The CDR3 here is CASSIDPGGSEPQHF. For the CDR3, the DNA is TGTGCCAGCAGCATCGATCCAGGGGGCAGTGAGCCCCAGCATTTT.

A few counts support this clonotype. The rearrangement joins TRBV6-1 to TRBJ2-7, with D tentatively TRBD1 (5 bases). Germline V gene sequence: CDR1 MNHNS, CDR2 SASEGT. The CDR3 extends over 15 amino acids. V lost 5 bases, J lost 1 base, and 15 bases lay in between. This CDR3 is CASSPGHSASYEQYF. The CDR3 bases are TGTGCCAGCAGTCCCGGACACTCAGCATCCTACGAGCAGTACTTC.